This T cell receptor (beta chain) came from a study of blood T cell repertoires in COVID-19 (dated by TCRdb to 2018 to 2021). Regarding the complete study: The collaborator samples originated in the United States, Italy and Spain and spanned the acute and convalescent phases of COVID-19. A freely available public database, intended as a resource for researchers studying the immune response to SARS-CoV-2, is where the repertoires were released. Nearly every sample came with metadata listing a de-identified subject ID, COVID-19 status, age in years and sex. Samples were obtained from the ongoing ImmuneRACE study (first 160 participants) and from about 1,300 subjects provided by 6 global collaborators. The prospective study material was composed of cDNA or gDNA derived from T cells, B-cell-depleted T cells, or PBMCs. The dataset comprised deeply sampled blood TCRbeta repertoires from subjects exposed to, actively infected with, or recovered from COVID-19. Where available, HLA class I and class II types were taken from metadata supplied by the sample provider and were not determined by assay-based typing. Paper-wide results and their limitations: How much clinical and demographic metadata was included differed by source and by participant, and the metadata was provided uncurated.

Participants in the prospective study were enrolled through a virtual design, were aged roughly 18 to 100 years, and lived in roughly 25 United States geographic areas. To assign participants to cohorts, the prospective study relied on clinical history that participants themselves reported in a screening survey and a study questionnaire. In the prospective study, mobile phlebotomists collected whole blood, serum and a nasopharyngeal or oropharyngeal swab from each participant. Additional blood draws and questionnaires over a 2-month period could optionally be provided by prospective study participants. Before DNA extraction, blood samples from the prospective study were shipped at room temperature or frozen. Compared with germline, V lacks 4 bases and J lacks 11 bases; bases without a gene match: 6. CDR1 and CDR2 (SGHTA, FQGTGA) derive from the germline V gene. From the cysteine up to the phenylalanine, the CDR3 has a length of 14 residues. Of all the DNA, just the CDR3 is kept, 42 bases in frame from base 1.

TCRbeta CDR3 regions were amplified from genomic DNA using the immunoSEQ Assay, a bias-controlled multiplex PCR. On the study's bioinformatics: The number of nucleated cells in each sample was estimated by amplification of reference gene primers within the assay. To quantify the absolute abundance of each unique TCRbeta CDR3 rearrangement, sequence reads were collapsed and filtered. For each sample, productive Simpson clonality was calculated by taking the square root of Simpson's diversity index across productive rearrangements. In TCRdb, the immuneACCESS table is reduced to in-frame sequences with V and J assigned. These tables do not hold every clone; where another copy was compared, an unresolved V gene accounts for under half, and the others remain unexplained. That table gives V, J and clone size, and the DNA gave D and trimming. The sample table contains about 200,000 clones; only one count was recorded for about 86% of them. The top ten clonotypes cover 3% to 4% of the sample.

With respect to this clone: Its specific antigen is unknown. Qualities for individual bases were not recorded, and no much larger clone is one base off.

This sequence uses TRBV7-3 and TRBJ2-1; 12 central nucleotides agree with TRBD2. Sequencing was carried out using PBMCs or T cells enriched from blood (not recorded which). The TCR sequence derives from a woman between 35 and 50 years old with acute COVID-19. The nucleotides read TGTGCCAGCAGCTCAAAGACTAGCGGGAGTCAGCAGTTCTTC. Its protein reads: CASSSKTSGSQQFF. When the CDR3 is completed using the reference TRBV7-3 and TRBJ2-1 genes on either side, the full variable domain is GAGVSQTPSNKVTEKGKYVELRCDPISGHTALYWYRQSLGQGPEFLIYFQGTGAADDSGLPNDRFFAVRPEGSVSTLKIQRTERGDSAVYLCASSSKTSGSQQFFGPGTRLTVL.